Each of the 24 T cell receptor beta chains below was sequenced from the same sample in a study of T-cell reconstitution after alpha-beta-depleted transplantation in children. Unique molecular identifiers were incorporated into the prepared TCRbeta library. TCRdb used MiXCR to reprocess the PCR reads, holding one entry per CDR3 protein. The table records about 200,000 distinct CDR3 sequences, roughly 14% of them present only once. The sequences come from PBMCs from the stem cell graft donor, collected from the stem cell graft. Receptors originate from a human donor who donated a stem cell graft to a child with acute lymphoblastic leukemia.

This clonotype has ten or more counts. J is TRBJ2-6 and V is TRBV19; possible D gene TRBD2, 6 bases. The germline V gene has CDR1 LNHDA and CDR2 SQIVND (reference sequence). Deletions cut 5 bases from V and 3 bases from J, with 14 bases between. The CDR3 sequence is 16 residues long. The chain's CDR3 is CASSLRAGDGANVLTF. For the CDR3, the DNA is TGTGCCAGTAGTCTAAGAGCGGGTGATGGGGCCAACGTCCTGACTTTC.

The chain combines TRBV5-4 with TRBJ1-1, with no clear D. There are 13 residues in the CDR3. Germline CDR1 is SGHNT and CDR2 is YYREEE (reference sequence). V lost 3 bases and J lost 0, with 6 bases in between. The CDR3 reads CASSSEMNTEAFF. CDR3 nucleotides: TGTGCCAGCAGCTCCGAGATGAACACTGAAGCTTTCTTT.

This clonotype has ten or more counts. This sequence joins TRBV3-1 and TRBJ2-3; D possibly uses TRBD1 or TRBD2 (5 bases each). Germline V gene data show CDR1 as LGHDT and CDR2 as YNNKEL (reference sequence). CDR3 length: 19 residues. V lost 5 bases and J 0 bases, leaving 24 bases between the germline ends. The DNA of the CDR3 is TGTGCCAGCAGCTACCGGGACGGATTTACAGTTGGGAGCACAGATACGCAGTATTTT. It yields the protein CASSYRDGFTVGSTDTQYF.

This clonotype was seen at least ten times. The chain couples TRBV10-3 to TRBJ2-6; TRBD1 matches at 8 bases. The CDR3 spans 18 residues. J lost 3 bases, V lost 7 bases, and 14 bases had no gene match. The germline CDR1 and CDR2 sequences are ENHRY and SYGVKD. CDR3 loop: CAITAAGTGGLGANVLTF. In DNA, the CDR3 is TGTGCCATCACCGCTGCCGGGACAGGTGGCCTTGGGGCCAACGTCCTGACTTTC.

Worth noting for this clonotype: A read error may be the cause here, since a much bigger clone is one base away. J is TRBJ2-3 and V is TRBV4-1; D is unclear. This CDR3 is built from 16 residues. Germline loops: CDR1 MGHRA, CDR2 YSYEKL. This CDR3 reads CASSQDRKGLTDRQYF. In DNA form, the CDR3 reads TGCGCCAGCAGCCAAGATCGTAAGGGCCTAACGGATAGGCAGTATTTT.

This clonotype was seen ten or more times. V gene TRBV7-9 combines with J gene TRBJ2-5; 9 positions agree with TRBD2. This CDR3 comprises 16 residues. Germline CDR1 reads SEHNR; CDR2 reads FQNEAQ (reference sequence). Unmatched junction bases numbered 15, after V lost 8 bases and J lost 5 bases. The CDR3 is CASGDSGRLIRETQYF. The CDR3 DNA follows: TGTGCCAGCGGGGATAGCGGGAGACTTATAAGGGAGACCCAGTACTTC.

The genes are TRBV7-6 and TRBJ1-1, with 9 bases aligning to TRBD1. Losses at the gene ends were 4 bases for V and 10 bases for J; bases not matched to a gene: 13. Looked up from germline, CDR1 is SGHVS and CDR2 is FNYEAQ. CDR3 size: 15 residues. The DNA of the CDR3 is TGTGCCAGCAGCTCGTCCCGGGACAGGGTAGGAGCAGCTTTCTTT. Protein: CASSSSRDRVGAAFF.

This clonotype has a count of ten or more. The chain employs TRBV20-1 and TRBJ1-3; perhaps TRBD1 as D (6 bases). Trimming took off 6 bases at V and 0 bases at J, with 15 bases between the two ends. This CDR3 region has 15 residues. Germline CDR1 reads DFQATT; CDR2 reads SNEGSKA (reference sequence). CDR3 sequence: CSARGGWISGNTIYF. The CDR3 bases are TGCAGTGCCCGAGGGGGATGGATCTCTGGAAACACCATATATTTT.

This clonotype occurred many times. CDR3 nucleotide sequence: TGTGCCAGCAGTTTAGTAGGAGGTTGGACAGATACGCAGTATTTT. This gives the protein CASSLVGGWTDTQYF. V gene TRBV12-3 or TRBV12-4 combines with J gene TRBJ2-3, with TRBD2 as a possible D gene (5 bases). The CDR3 runs 15 residues. V was clipped by 1 base and J by 3 bases, with 11 bases between them.

This clonotype was recorded many times. The chain has TRBV5-1 and TRBJ1-1, with D uncertain. The V end was cut by 9 bases, the J end by 2 bases, with 14 bases between. This CDR3 region has 13 residues. Per germline, CDR1 SGHRS and CDR2 YFSETQ. The CDR3 nucleotides are TGCGCCACCAGAACAGCTCTAAACACTGAAGCTTTCTTT. Protein: CATRTALNTEAFF.

The genes are TRBV12-3 or TRBV12-4 and TRBJ1-2; maybe TRBD1 (6 bases). V was pared by 2 bases and J by 4 bases, with 14 bases between. This CDR3 is built from 15 residues. The CDR3 sequence: CASSLWGQGTYGYTF. The CDR3 DNA reads TGTGCCAGCAGTTTATGGGGGCAGGGTACCTATGGCTACACCTTC.

This clonotype was observed many times. The V call is TRBV12-3 or TRBV12-4, the J call TRBJ2-7; D gene unclear. The CDR3 extends over 15 amino acids. Trimming left V 5 bases short and J 0 bases short, with 14 bases between. The CDR3, as DNA: TGTGCCAGCAGTCCCGGTGGAAGGAGCTCCTACGAGCAGTACTTC. It codes for CASSPGGRSSYEQYF.

The sample holds many counts of this clonotype. The chain links TRBV3-1 to TRBJ1-2, with 8 bases lining up with TRBD1. CDR3 length equals 15 residues. Germline lookup yields CDR1 LGHDT and CDR2 YNNKEL (reference sequence). V trimming: 4 bases; J trimming: 7 bases; junction bases outside the gene matches: 11. This CDR3 reads CASSRGDRGGGGYTF. CDR3 in DNA: TGTGCCAGCAGCCGAGGCGACAGGGGCGGTGGTGGCTACACCTTC. The complete variable domain, with remaining parts taken from reference TRBV3-1 and TRBJ1-2, reads DTAVSQTPKYLVTQMGNDKSIKCEQNLGHDTMYWYKQDSKKFLKIMFSYNNKELIINETVPNRFSPKSPDKAHLNLHINSLELGDSAVYFCASSRGDRGGGGYTFGSGTRLTVV.

This clonotype has just one count. Possible read error: a much larger clone is one base away. The CDR3 coding sequence is TGCTGTGCTAAGAGATCTAGTGCCTACAATGAGCAGTTCTTC. It is translated as CCAKRSSAYNEQFF. This rearrangement joins TRBV20-1 to TRBJ2-1; D gene uncertain. The CDR3 has 14 residues. Germline V gives CDR1 DFQATT, CDR2 SNEGSKA (reference sequence).

The table lists this clonotype with a few counts. The J gene is TRBJ2-1, the V gene TRBV29-1; D is ambiguous. CDR1 and CDR2 from the germline V gene are SQVTM and ANQGSEA. Trimming pared 8 bases from V and 0 bases from J, leaving 11 bases between. This CDR3 comprises 13 residues. In DNA, the CDR3 is TGCAGCTCGGAAGAGAGCTCCTACAATGAGCAGTTCTTC. Translation: CSSEESSYNEQFF.

This clonotype was seen many times. The chain has TRBV12-3 or TRBV12-4 and TRBJ1-1; 7 bases fit TRBD1. There are 15 residues in the CDR3. V gave up 5 bases and J gave up 7 bases; unmatched junction bases: 13. The CDR3 nucleotides read TGTGCCAGCAGTGCCTCGACAGGGTGGGTCATTGAAGCTTTCTTT. Protein: CASSASTGWVIEAFF.

The sample holds many counts of this clonotype. The J gene is TRBJ2-2, the V gene TRBV5-1; 7 bases match TRBD2. Germline V gives CDR1 SGHRS, CDR2 YFSETQ. J was trimmed by 4 bases and V by 2 bases; bases with no gene match: 14. There are 18 residues in the CDR3. CDR3 in DNA: TGCGCCAGCAGCTTCGGGGTAGGGCGGGAGCGCGGCACCGGGGAGCTGTTTTTT. Protein product: CASSFGVGRERGTGELFF.

This clonotype has ten or more counts. The gene calls are TRBV20-1 and TRBJ2-1, with 11 bases identical to TRBD2. V was pared by 0 bases and J by 6 bases, with 10 bases of the junction left unmatched. The CDR3 has 17 amino acids. Per germline, CDR1 DFQATT and CDR2 SNEGSKA (reference sequence). The CDR3 loop is CSARDLTGTSGFNEQFF. The CDR3 bases are TGCAGTGCTAGAGATTTAACCGGGACTAGCGGCTTCAATGAGCAGTTCTTC.

Points on this clonotype: A much larger clone lies one base from this, so it may be a read error. J is TRBJ2-7 and V is TRBV11-2; TRBD1 might be the D (5 bases). CDR1 is SGHAT, CDR2 FQNNGV, per germline. With 4 bases removed from V and 6 bases from J, the gap between germline ends came to 19 bases. CDR3 length equals 15 residues. DNA of the CDR3: TGTGCCAGCAGCTGGGGCGAGGCCGAGCTCTCCGAGCAGTACTTC. Translating it yields CASSWGEAELSEQYF.

This clonotype occurred many times. The chain uses TRBV7-6 and TRBJ2-1; TRBD2 matches 7 bases. CDR3 length: 14 residues. Trimming at V came to 6 bases and at J to 8 bases, leaving 10 bases not matched to a gene. CDR1 is SGHVS and CDR2 is FNYEAQ in the germline V gene. The CDR3 DNA is TGTGCCAGCAGATCATTAGCGGGCCGGGATGAGCAGTTCTTC. Its protein product is CASRSLAGRDEQFF.

In this sample, this clonotype turned up many times. This chain joins TRBV7-8 and TRBJ2-1; no definite D call. Germline V gene sequence: CDR1 SGHVS, CDR2 FQNEAQ. V was cut by 0 bases and J by 0 bases, with 6 bases left in between. The CDR3 is 15 residues long. CDR3: CASSLASSSYNEQFF. As DNA, the CDR3 is TGTGCCAGCAGCTTAGCTAGTAGCTCCTACAATGAGCAGTTCTTC.

In its sample, this clonotype was seen many times. The chain uses TRBV30 and TRBJ1-2; TRBD1 might be the D (6 bases). V was pared by 3 bases and J by 3 bases, with 8 bases between. The germline gives CDR1 GTSNPN, CDR2 SVGIG (reference sequence). The CDR3 length is 12 residues. The CDR3 region has the DNA TGTGCCTGGAGGACAGGCTACTATGGCTACACCTTC. It yields the protein CAWRTGYYGYTF.

This clonotype came up many times. The chain combines TRBV18 with TRBJ2-5; D is uncertain. This CDR3 spans 11 amino acids. The V gene lost 2 bases and the J gene lost 7 bases, with 5 bases spanning the gap. Germline CDR1 reads KGHSH; CDR2 reads LQKENI. CDR3 region: CASSPIGTQYF. As DNA, the CDR3 is TGTGCCAGCTCACCAATAGGGACCCAGTACTTC.

This clonotype turned up a few times. The chain uses TRBV5-1 and TRBJ2-1; perhaps TRBD2 as D (6 bases). The germline V gene has CDR1 SGHRS and CDR2 YFSETQ. This CDR3 has 15 residues. V shed 4 bases and J shed 2 bases, with 13 bases lying between them. The CDR3 is CASSRAGLTYNEQFF. Written as DNA, the CDR3 is TGCGCCAGCAGCCGGGCGGGACTTACCTACAATGAGCAGTTCTTC.